These 32 T cell receptor beta chains came from one sample sequenced in a study of blood T cell repertoires in COVID-19. Libraries were prepared by immunoSEQ multiplex PCR; TCRdb keeps only in-frame clonotypes and omits some of them. Of approximately 300,000 clones listed, nearly 90% are singletons. Sequencing was performed on PBMCs or T cells enriched from blood (not recorded which). Source of these receptors: a woman between 18 and 30 years old with acute COVID-19.

V gene TRBV18 combines with J gene TRBJ1-2; no clear D. Looked up from germline, CDR1 is KGHSH and CDR2 is LQKENI. This CDR3 is 14 amino acids long. Trimming shortened V by 0 bases and J by 5 bases, and 10 bases separated the two germline ends. CDR3 in amino acids: CASSPPNPVYGYTF. CDR3 bases: TGTGCCAGCTCACCACCGAACCCGGTATATGGCTACACCTTC. Full variable domain (rest looked up from reference TRBV18 and TRBJ1-2): NAGVMQNPRHLVRRRGQEARLRCSPMKGHSHVYWYRQLPEEGLKFMVYLQKENIIDESGMPKERFSAEFPKEGPSILRIQQVVRGDSAAYFCASSPPNPVYGYTFGSGTRLTVV.

The chain employs TRBV5-1 and TRBJ2-3; 8 nucleotides match TRBD1. After removal of 4 bases from V and 2 bases from J, the junction contained 6 bases not matched to a gene. Germline lookup yields CDR1 SGHRS and CDR2 YFSETQ. This CDR3 contains 15 residues. The CDR3 DNA reads as TGCGCCAGCAGCATACAGGGGGTGATCACAGATACGCAGTATTTT. It translates to CASSIQGVITDTQYF.

This chain links TRBV28 with TRBJ1-6; TRBD1 might be the D (5 bases). The CDR3 runs 14 residues. CDR1 is MDHEN, CDR2 SYDVKM, per germline. Deletions cut 3 bases from V and 6 bases from J, with 9 bases between. CDR3 in DNA: TGTGCCAGCAGTTTGGGGGACTTTAATTCACCCCTCCACTTT. Translation gives CASSLGDFNSPLHF.

The chain links TRBV27 to TRBJ1-5; D perhaps matches TRBD1 (5 bases). The CDR3 length is 14 residues. V was trimmed by 2 bases and J by 5 bases, leaving 10 bases between them. Germline lookup yields CDR1 MNHEY and CDR2 SMNVEV (reference sequence). CDR3: CASSLRGRDQPQHF. CDR3 coding DNA: TGTGCCAGCAGTTTACGGGGGAGGGATCAGCCCCAGCATTTT.

The rearrangement uses TRBV7-3 and TRBJ2-3, with 11 bases matching TRBD2. With 5 bases clipped from V and 1 base from J, the junction kept 5 bases outside the gene matches. CDR1 and CDR2 from the germline V gene are SGHTA and FQGTGA. The CDR3 spans 16 residues. CDR3: CASSLVAGGRTDTQYF. The CDR3, as DNA: TGTGCCAGCAGCCTCGTAGCGGGAGGGCGCACAGATACGCAGTATTTT. Together with reference TRBV7-3 and TRBJ2-3, the CDR3 gives the full variable domain: GAGVSQTPSNKVTEKGKYVELRCDPISGHTALYWYRQSLGQGPEFLIYFQGTGAADDSGLPNDRFFAVRPEGSVSTLKIQRTERGDSAVYLCASSLVAGGRTDTQYFGPGTRLTVL.

The chain carries TRBV29-1 and TRBJ1-2; a possible D gene is TRBD1 (6 bases). V lost 4 bases to trimming and J lost 6 bases, with 6 bases between them. CDR3 length: 10 amino acids. The V gene's germline CDR1 is SQVTM and CDR2 ANQGSEA. CDR3: CSVGQDGYTF. The CDR3, as DNA: TGCAGCGTTGGACAGGATGGCTACACCTTC.

The chain couples TRBV6-5 to TRBJ2-7, with 7 bases lining up with TRBD1. The CDR3 covers 14 residues. The germline V gene has CDR1 MNHEY and CDR2 SVGAGI. The V and J ends lost 2 bases and 0 bases, in that order; junction bases with no gene match: 1. CDR3 nucleotides: TGTGCCAGCAGTTACGACAGGGTCTCCTACGAGCAGTACTTC. It specifies CASSYDRVSYEQYF.

V is TRBV19 and J is TRBJ1-4; 10 nucleotides line up with TRBD1. The CDR3 runs to 15 residues. In germline, CDR1 is LNHDA, CDR2 SQIVND (reference sequence). V shed 5 bases and J 6 bases; nucleotides not matched to a gene: 6. The CDR3 DNA reads as TGTGCCAGTAGTCCCTGGGACAGGGGTTATGAAAAACTGTTTTTT. Protein sequence: CASSPWDRGYEKLFF.

V usage is TRBV5-3 and J usage is TRBJ2-3; 9 bases are a match to TRBD2. TRBV5-3 is marked as an open reading frame, function uncertain. Losses at the gene ends were 0 bases for V and 5 bases for J; bases not matched to a gene: 10. The CDR3 has 17 residues. The CDR3 bases are TGTGCCAGAAGCTTGGAGCTGCGCGGGAGGGTCGGAGATACGCAGTATTTT. Amino acid sequence: CARSLELRGRVGDTQYF.

The genes are TRBV4-2 and TRBJ2-7, with TRBD2 identical over 10 bases. This CDR3 is built from 15 residues. The trim removed 3 bases at V and 5 bases at J, leaving 7 bases unmatched. Looked up from germline, CDR1 is LGHNA and CDR2 is YNFKEQ. CDR3 protein: CASSQTSGRTHEQYF. The CDR3 DNA sequence: TGTGCCAGCAGCCAGACTAGCGGGCGGACCCACGAGCAGTACTTC.

Ten or more counts support this clone. The chain couples TRBV28 to TRBJ1-1, with 8 nucleotides matching TRBD1. The CDR3 has 14 residues. Germline V gives CDR1 MDHEN, CDR2 SYDVKM. The J segment lost 3 bases and the V segment lost 5 bases, leaving 5 bases of the junction unmatched. DNA for the CDR3: TGTGCCAGCAGTCCGGACAGGGCGGACACTGAAGCTTTCTTT. Translating it yields CASSPDRADTEAFF.

This clone has a count of ten or more. J is TRBJ1-1 and V is TRBV3-1 (or the pseudogene TRBV3-2), with D perhaps TRBD1 (5 bases). The CDR3 runs to 14 residues. The ends were cut back, 4 bases at V and 4 bases at J, with 13 bases in the middle. CDR1 is LGHDT, CDR2 YNNKEL, per germline (reference sequence). The CDR3 nucleotides read TGTGCCAGCAGCCCTTACGGGGGGGGCACTGAAGCTTTCTTT. It encodes CASSPYGGGTEAFF.

This chain uses TRBV12-3 or TRBV12-4 with TRBJ1-2; D remains ambiguous. The CDR3 has 12 residues. The germline V and J ends were trimmed by 2 bases and 4 bases, with 5 bases remaining between them. DNA of the CDR3: TGTGCCAGCAGTTTAAACATCTATGGCTACACCTTC. Its protein product is CASSLNIYGYTF.

The rearrangement joins TRBV29-1 to TRBJ1-2; D might be TRBD1 (6 bases). V lost 7 bases, J lost 2 bases, and 11 bases lay in between. CDR3 length: 12 amino acids. Germline CDR1 SQVTM, CDR2 ANQGSEA. CDR3 DNA sequence: TGCAGCGGTACCACAGGGAACTATGGCTACACCTTC. Its translation: CSGTTGNYGYTF. Together with reference TRBV29-1 and TRBJ1-2, the CDR3 gives the full variable domain: SAVISQKPSRDICQRGTSLTIQCQVDSQVTMMFWYRQQPGQSLTLIATANQGSEATYESGFVIDKFPISRPNLTFSTLTVSNMSPEDSSIYLCSGTTGNYGYTFGSGTRLTVV.

This clone appeared a single time. This chain joins TRBV7-9 and TRBJ2-5, with TRBD2 matching 13 bases. Germline trimming cut 1 base from V and 5 bases from J; bases unmatched to any gene: 4. CDR3 length: 16 amino acids. Germline V gene sequence: CDR1 SEHNR, CDR2 FQNEAQ (reference sequence). The CDR3 DNA sequence: TGTGCCAGCAGCTTAGGACTAGCGGGAGGTTCTGAGACCCAGTACTTC. Protein sequence: CASSLGLAGGSETQYF.

The CDR3: CSGLDAGGYTF. The CDR3 DNA reads TGCAGCGGTTTGGACGCGGGAGGCTACACCTTC. The chain couples TRBV29-1 to TRBJ1-2, with D uncertain. This CDR3 is 11 amino acids long. Trimming took off 7 bases at V and 8 bases at J, with 14 bases between the two ends. The V gene's germline CDR1 is SQVTM and CDR2 ANQGSEA.

The chain uses TRBV30 and TRBJ1-1; D is unresolved. Deletions cut 0 bases from V and 9 bases from J, with 14 bases between. The germline gives CDR1 GTSNPN, CDR2 SVGIG (reference sequence). This CDR3 is built from 13 residues. The CDR3 region is CAWSVLQPFQAFF. CDR3 coding DNA: TGTGCCTGGAGTGTATTACAACCCTTCCAAGCTTTCTTT.

The chain links TRBV9 to TRBJ2-7; 11 nucleotides agree with TRBD1. The CDR3 length is 17 residues. Unmatched junction bases numbered 9, after V lost 0 bases and J lost 4 bases. Germline loops: CDR1 SGDLS, CDR2 YYNGEE. CDR3 region: CASSVEGQGGYPYEQYF. For the CDR3, the DNA is TGTGCCAGCAGCGTAGAGGGACAGGGGGGTTACCCGTACGAGCAGTACTTC.

The rearrangement links TRBV6-4 to TRBJ1-2, with D hard to call. With 2 bases removed from V and 10 bases from J, the gap between germline ends came to 17 bases. CDR3 length: 14 amino acids. Germline V gene data show CDR1 as MRHNA and CDR2 as SNTAGT. CDR3 in amino acids: CASSDEGMVRVYTF. In nucleotides, the CDR3 is TGTGCCAGCAGTGACGAGGGAATGGTCCGCGTCTACACCTTC.

The gene calls are TRBV7-9 and TRBJ1-1; D remains ambiguous. This CDR3 has 12 amino acids. Trimming took off 3 bases at V and 6 bases at J, with 8 bases between the two ends. CDR1 is SEHNR and CDR2 is FQNEAQ in the germline V gene (reference sequence). CDR3 nucleotides: TGTGCCAGCAGCTTCGAGGTTCCTGAAGCTTTCTTT. This encodes CASSFEVPEAFF.

The chain recombines TRBV30 with TRBJ1-5; TRBD1 matches at 7 bases. The V gene end was trimmed by 5 bases and the J gene end by 1 base; junction bases not matched to a gene: 2. Germline values: CDR1 GTSNPN, CDR2 SVGIG (reference sequence). This CDR3 region has 13 residues. The CDR3 bases are TGTGCCTGGGAACAGGGGAGCAATCAGCCCCAGCATTTT. Amino acid sequence: CAWEQGSNQPQHF.

V is TRBV3-1 (or the pseudogene TRBV3-2) and J is TRBJ1-2; the D is unclear. V lost 1 base, J lost 5 bases, and 14 bases lay in between. CDR3 length: 15 amino acids. Germline V gene sequence: CDR1 LGHDT, CDR2 YNNKEL (reference sequence). The CDR3 protein is CASSQAEGPRYGYTF. As DNA, the CDR3 is TGTGCCAGCAGCCAAGCTGAGGGCCCTCGGTATGGCTACACCTTC.

This clone occurred a few times. V and J are TRBV7-2 and TRBJ1-2, with 7 bases lining up with TRBD1. V lost 2 bases, J lost 6 bases, and 6 bases stayed unmatched. This CDR3 has 14 residues. Per germline, CDR1 SGHTA and CDR2 FQGNSA. The DNA for the CDR3 is TGTGCCAGCAGCTTAAGCGCAGGGGGAAATGGCTACACCTTC. It encodes CASSLSAGGNGYTF. Combining the CDR3 with reference TRBV7-2 and TRBJ1-2 gives the whole variable domain GAGVSQSPSNKVTEKGKDVELRCDPISGHTALYWYRQSLGQGLEFLIYFQGNSAPDKSGLPSDRFSAERTGGSVSTLTIQRTQQEDSAVYLCASSLSAGGNGYTFGSGTRLTVV.

The chain employs TRBV28 and TRBJ1-6; 7 positions agree with TRBD1. The CDR3 totals 15 residues. Germline assignment: CDR1 MDHEN and CDR2 SYDVKM. The V and J ends lost 1 base and 8 bases, in that order; junction bases with no gene match: 5. The CDR3 DNA reads TGTGCCAGCAGTTTATTCGGGCAGGGGGATTCACCCCTCCACTTT. Translated: CASSLFGQGDSPLHF.

The rearrangement links TRBV19 to TRBJ1-5, with 9 bases aligning to TRBD1. Trimming at V came to 4 bases and at J to 7 bases, leaving 11 bases not matched to a gene. Germline CDR1 LNHDA, CDR2 SQIVND (reference sequence). The CDR3 covers 16 residues. Written as DNA, the CDR3 is TGTGCCAGTAGTAAACATCAGGACAGGGGCCAACAGCCCCAGCATTTT. As protein: CASSKHQDRGQQPQHF.

This clone was picked up one time. This chain uses TRBV6-5 with TRBJ2-2; D is unclear. This CDR3 comprises 13 residues. The ends were cut back, 5 bases at V and 2 bases at J, with 6 bases in the middle. CDR1 and CDR2 (germline): MNHEY, SVGAGI. The CDR3 is CASSNSNTGELFF. The CDR3 DNA reads TGTGCCAGCAGTAACAGTAACACCGGGGAGCTGTTTTTT.

The chain carries TRBV5-4 and TRBJ1-1, with D perhaps TRBD1 (5 bases). This CDR3 spans 13 amino acids. The V gene lost 4 bases and the J gene lost 8 bases, with 15 bases spanning the gap. The germline CDR1 and CDR2 sequences are SGHNT and YYREEE (reference sequence). The CDR3 DNA follows: TGTGCCAGCAGCATACGACCCCCAGGGGAAGCTTTCTTT. Protein: CASSIRPPGEAFF. Based on the CDR3 plus reference TRBV5-4 and TRBJ1-1, the full variable domain is ETGVTQSPTHLIKTRGQQVTLRCSSQSGHNTVSWYQQALGQGPQFIFQYYREEENGRGNFPPRFSGLQFPNYSSELNVNALELDDSALYLCASSIRPPGEAFFGQGTRLTVV.

The chain couples TRBV5-1 to TRBJ2-1; unclear D gene. The V end lost 1 base, the J end lost 0 bases, and 11 bases lay between the germline ends. The CDR3 extends over 16 amino acids. Germline CDR1 SGHRS, CDR2 YFSETQ. Here the CDR3 DNA reads TGCGCCAGCAGCTTGTTTGGTAAGAGCTCCTACAATGAGCAGTTCTTC. Translated, it gives CASSLFGKSSYNEQFF.

V and J are TRBV11-2 and TRBJ1-2, with TRBD1 matching 9 bases. This CDR3 contains 14 residues. Trimming removed 1 base from V and 6 bases from J; junction bases left unmatched: 3. Germline CDR1 is SGHAT and CDR2 is FQNNGV. The CDR3: CASSLGGTGHGYTF. CDR3 in DNA: TGTGCCAGCAGCTTAGGGGGGACAGGGCATGGCTACACCTTC.

This clone showed up just once. V gene TRBV5-1 combines with J gene TRBJ2-2; a weak D match, TRBD2 (6 bases). Germline CDR1 is SGHRS and CDR2 is YFSETQ. V dropped 4 bases and J dropped 6 bases, with 13 bases sitting between them. The CDR3 contains 14 residues. The CDR3 loop is CASSPPGLPGELFF. In DNA form, the CDR3 reads TGCGCCAGCAGCCCCCCGGGACTTCCCGGGGAGCTGTTTTTT.

The chain is built from TRBV10-3 and TRBJ1-1; no clear D. Germline CDR1 is ENHRY and CDR2 is SYGVKD. The CDR3 has 13 residues. The V end lost 6 bases, the J end lost 4 bases, and 12 bases lay between the germline ends. The CDR3 DNA reads as TGTGCCATCAGCCCCGCAAGCGGCACTGAAGCTTTCTTT. It encodes CAISPASGTEAFF.

The chain carries TRBV9 and TRBJ2-1; the D gene is possibly TRBD1 (7 bases). This CDR3 region has 15 residues. The ends were cut back, 2 bases at V and 3 bases at J, with 12 bases in the middle. Looked up from germline, CDR1 is SGDLS and CDR2 is YYNGEE. The chain's CDR3 is CASSVQGGDYNEQFF. CDR3 coding DNA: TGTGCCAGCAGCGTGCAGGGGGGAGACTACAATGAGCAGTTCTTC.